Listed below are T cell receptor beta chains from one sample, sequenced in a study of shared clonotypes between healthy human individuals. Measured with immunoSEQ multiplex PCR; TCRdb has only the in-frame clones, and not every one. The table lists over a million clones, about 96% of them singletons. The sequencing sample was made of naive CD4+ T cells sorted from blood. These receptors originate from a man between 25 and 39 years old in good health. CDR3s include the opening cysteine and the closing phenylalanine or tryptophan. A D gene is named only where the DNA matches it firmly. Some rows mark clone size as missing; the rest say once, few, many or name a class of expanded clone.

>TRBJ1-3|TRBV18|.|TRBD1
TGTGCCAGCTCACAGGGGGCCTCTGGAAACACCATATATTTT
CASSQGASGNTIYF
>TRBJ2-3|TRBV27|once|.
TGTGCCAGTCCCGGACCGGGTGATACGCAGTATTTT
CASPGPGDTQYF
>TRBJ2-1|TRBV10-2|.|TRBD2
TGCGCAATAATCCGGGAGCGGGAAATAGGTGAGCAGTTCTTC
CAIIREREIGEQFF
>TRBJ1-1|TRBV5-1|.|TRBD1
TGCGCCAGCAGCTTAACCGGGACAGCTAGCCCGGAAGCTTTCTTT
CASSLTGTASPEAFF
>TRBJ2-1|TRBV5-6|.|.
TGTGCCAGCAGCTTGATGAGCTCCTACAATGAGCAGTTCTTC
CASSLMSSYNEQFF
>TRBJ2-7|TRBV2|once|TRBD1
TGTGCCAGCAAGTACTTACAGGGGGAGAGCTACTTC
CASKYLQGESYF
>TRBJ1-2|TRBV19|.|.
TGTGCCAGTAGTGGTTGGGACACTGAGGATGGCTACACCTTC
CASSGWDTEDGYTF
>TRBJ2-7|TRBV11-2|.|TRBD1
TGTGCCAGCAGTCCACCCGGGACAGCCTCCTACGAGCAGTACTTC
CASSPPGTASYEQYF
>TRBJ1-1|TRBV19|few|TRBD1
TGTGCCAGTAGTCCCCGACAGGGGTTTGAAGCTTTCTTT
CASSPRQGFEAFF
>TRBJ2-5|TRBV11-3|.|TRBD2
TGTGCCAGCAGCCCAGGGACTAGCGGGAGCGGGTTCGAAGAGACCCAGTACTTC
CASSPGTSGSGFEETQYF
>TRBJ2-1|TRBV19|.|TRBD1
TGTGCCAGTAGTATGACAGGGGCGACCTACAATGAGCAGTTCTTC
CASSMTGATYNEQFF
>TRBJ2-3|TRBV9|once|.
TGTGCCAGCAGCGTAGTTGGGGGAGTCAGCACAGATACGCAGTATTTT
CASSVVGGVSTDTQYF